These T cell receptor beta chains were read from a single sample in a study of OX40 agonist ivuxolimab in advanced cancers. The repertoire was sequenced with immunoSEQ multiplex PCR; TCRdb's copy has only in-frame clones and lacks some. Found here are tens of thousands of clones, 65% to 90% of them singletons; the top ten hold less than 2%. The starting material was CD4+ or CD8+ T cells sorted from blood, obtained in a trial of the OX40 agonist ivuxolimab. Receptors were obtained from an adult with an advanced solid tumor such as melanoma, head and neck, liver or kidney cancer. Both conserved end residues are trimmed from each CDR3.

V gene	J gene	CDR3 protein
TRBV5-4	TRBJ2-3	ASSSQLGGPSTDTQY
TRBV6-5	TRBJ1-4	ASGRHLNEKLF
TRBV28	TRBJ2-7	ASSLIPYEQY
TRBV10-3	TRBJ2-2	AISAGSDTGELF
TRBV7-8	TRBJ1-2	ASSFGGAVNYGYT
TRBV19	TRBJ1-4	ASSIVGQPEKLF
TRBV7-2	TRBJ2-1	ASSYFAYYNEQF
TRBV28	TRBJ1-6	ASSLIRRWADNYSPLH
TRBV5-1	TRBJ1-1	ASSFQGETEAF
TRBV5-4	TRBJ2-2	ASSTQGRGRTGELF